One sample yielded the 14 T cell receptor beta chains listed below, sequenced in a study of blood T cell repertoires in COVID-19. Sequenced by immunoSEQ multiplex PCR; TCRdb stores in-frame clones only, minus some. This sample has 250,000 to 350,000 clones, with 88% found just once. Sequenced: peripheral blood. Receptors were obtained from a woman aged 45 to 65 with active or convalescent COVID-19.

This clone was recorded once. V and J are TRBV30 and TRBJ2-7; 7 positions match TRBD1. Per the germline V gene, CDR1 is GTSNPN and CDR2 is SVGIG (reference sequence). This CDR3 spans 11 amino acids. V lost 3 bases, J lost 6 bases, and 2 bases stayed unmatched. CDR3: CAWRDRAEQYF. The CDR3 coding sequence is TGTGCCTGGAGAGACAGGGCCGAGCAGTACTTC.

The chain joins TRBV7-2 to TRBJ1-1, with a weak D call TRBD1 (5 bases). The length of the CDR3 is 15 residues. From germline, CDR1 is SGHTA and CDR2 FQGNSA. The V and J ends lost 1 base and 3 bases respectively, with 12 bases between them. CDR3 sequence reads: CASSLGEGWYTEAFF. Written as DNA, the CDR3 is TGTGCCAGCAGCTTAGGGGAGGGGTGGTACACTGAAGCTTTCTTT.

V and J are TRBV28 and TRBJ1-1; D might be TRBD1 (5 bases). The CDR3 loop spans 12 amino acids. Trimming cost V 6 bases and J 5 bases, with 10 bases left between them. Germline-derived CDR1 and CDR2 are MDHEN and SYDVKM. CDR3 region: CASRWGETEAFF. The DNA for the CDR3 is TGTGCCAGCAGATGGGGGGAGACTGAAGCTTTCTTT.

This rearrangement joins TRBV15 to TRBJ1-1, with unresolved D. This CDR3 spans 13 amino acids. The germline CDR1 and CDR2 sequences are LNHNV and YYDKDF (reference sequence). Trimming removed 1 base at V and 4 bases at J, with 7 bases between. The DNA of the CDR3 is TGTGCCACCAGCAGAGGAGGATTCACTGAAGCTTTCTTT. Protein: CATSRGGFTEAFF.

The chain uses TRBV6-5 and TRBJ1-2, with D unresolved. This CDR3 has 13 residues. V gave up 6 bases and J gave up 2 bases, with 10 bases separating them. CDR1 is MNHEY, CDR2 SVGAGI, per germline. DNA for the CDR3: TGTGCCAGCAGCCTACGCCGAAACTATGGCTACACCTTC. Residues: CASSLRRNYGYTF.

The chain uses TRBV6-6 and TRBJ2-3; 8 nucleotides match TRBD2. The V segment lost 7 bases and the J segment 2 bases; nucleotides outside the gene matches: 14. The CDR3 is 17 amino acids. CDR1 is MNHNY and CDR2 is SVGAGI in the germline V gene (reference sequence). The CDR3 loop reads CASTRGAGGPLTDTQYF. In DNA, the CDR3 is TGTGCCAGCACTCGCGGGGCGGGAGGCCCCCTCACAGATACGCAGTATTTT.

V and J are TRBV29-1 and TRBJ2-7, with no clear D. The CDR3 totals 11 residues. Trimming removed 4 bases from V and 4 bases from J, with 8 bases in between. Looked up from germline, CDR1 is SQVTM and CDR2 is ANQGSEA. CDR3 region: CSVVRSYEQYF. The CDR3 bases are TGCAGCGTTGTCAGAAGTTACGAGCAGTACTTC.

V gene TRBV28 combines with J gene TRBJ1-2; unclear D gene. Germline CDR1 MDHEN, CDR2 SYDVKM. V shed 3 bases and J shed 4 bases, with 15 bases lying between them. The CDR3 loop spans 15 amino acids. The CDR3 coding sequence is TGTGCCAGCAGTTTGGTCAGTATGCCGATCTATGGCTACACCTTC. Protein: CASSLVSMPIYGYTF.

The rearrangement joins TRBV10-3 to TRBJ2-2; TRBD2 matches 9 bases. The CDR3 consists of 15 residues. V shed 10 bases and J 7 bases; nucleotides not matched to a gene: 13. The germline CDR1 and CDR2 sequences are ENHRY and SYGVKD. For the CDR3, the DNA is TGTGCCACAGGACCGGGACTAGCTTTGGGCGGGGAGCTGTTTTTT. Amino acids: CATGPGLALGGELFF.

A note on this clone: Other DNA sequences of this sample code for an identical CDR3. The V and J genes are TRBV6-5 and TRBJ1-2; 7 bases match TRBD1. Germline V gene data show CDR1 as MNHEY and CDR2 as SVGAGI. Germline trimming cut 8 bases from V and 0 bases from J; bases unmatched to any gene: 3. This CDR3 is built from 13 residues. The CDR3 here is CASRQGSNYGYTF. Written as DNA, the CDR3 is TGTGCCAGCCGACAGGGCTCTAACTATGGCTACACCTTC.

CDR3 amino acids: CASRRDSASYEQYF. CDR3 sequence (DNA): TGTGCCAGCAGAAGGGACAGCGCATCCTACGAGCAGTACTTC. The chain employs TRBV6-5 and TRBJ2-7, with 7 bases matching TRBD1. Germline V gene lookup returns CDR1 MNHEY and CDR2 SVGAGI. This CDR3 is built from 14 residues. The V gene end was trimmed by 6 bases and the J gene end by 1 base; junction bases not matched to a gene: 6.

This chain connects TRBV30 to TRBJ2-5, with 8 nucleotides matching TRBD1. The ends lost 1 base at V and 4 bases at J; junction bases unmatched: 5. CDR1 is GTSNPN and CDR2 is SVGIG in the germline V gene (reference sequence). CDR3 length equals 14 residues. CDR3 amino acids: CAWSAGTGGETQYF. The CDR3 DNA reads TGTGCCTGGAGTGCCGGGACAGGCGGAGAGACCCAGTACTTC.

The V gene is TRBV4-1, the J gene TRBJ2-1; 12 positions match TRBD2. The V gene end was trimmed by 0 bases and the J gene end by 4 bases; junction bases not matched to a gene: 4. Germline-derived CDR1 and CDR2 are MGHRA and YSYEKL. This CDR3 region has 17 residues. The CDR3 here is CASSQETTSGSYNEQFF. CDR3 bases: TGCGCCAGCAGCCAAGAGACGACTAGCGGGAGTTACAATGAGCAGTTCTTC.

The V call is TRBV7-2, the J call TRBJ2-2, with TRBD1 matching over 9 bases. Germline V gene data show CDR1 as SGHTA and CDR2 as FQGNSA. V was clipped by 4 bases and J by 7 bases; unmatched bases: 7. This CDR3 has 15 amino acids. CDR3 residues: CASSSYTGGIGELFF. The DNA for the CDR3 is TGTGCCAGCAGCTCTTACACAGGGGGCATCGGGGAGCTGTTTTTT.